A single sample is the source of the 9 T cell receptor beta chains below, sequenced in a study of a mutant IDH1 vaccine in newly diagnosed glioma (dated by TCRdb to the early 2020s). Libraries came from the immunoSEQ multiplex PCR assay. Entries here come from immuneACCESS through TCRdb and include only in-frame sequences with V and J called. Some clones fail to appear in such tables; in the studies checked, an unresolved V gene covers under half of the shortfall, and the cause of the remainder is unknown. This sample comprises some 70,000 clones, around 74% of them detected only once. Around 8.5% of the sample is taken by the ten largest. The intended sense of this specimen's time point label: baseline, week 1 (first vaccination visit). Interpreted using the paper, the treatment or condition label stands for: pre-vaccination baseline after standard-of-care therapy. The sequencing used PBMCs, collected from a glioma patient treated with radiotherapy, temozolomide or both. Every receptor here comes from a man aged 50 to 60 with glioma.

The J gene is TRBJ2-7, the V gene TRBV21-1. TRBV21-1 is an annotated pseudogene. This CDR3 contains 15 residues. CDR3 nucleotide sequence: TGTGCCAGCAGCTACCGGGACCGAAGCTCCTACGAGCAGTACTTC. Residues: CASSYRDRSSYEQYF.

The rearrangement uses TRBV2 and TRBJ2-3; D call uncertain. Trimming took 4 bases from V and 2 from J, leaving 7 bases between them. Germline V gene sequence: CDR1 SNHLY, CDR2 FYNNEI. The CDR3 covers 13 residues. DNA of the CDR3: TGTGCCAGCAGTGCAACATCCACAGATACGCAGTATTTT. This encodes CASSATSTDTQYF.

This clone is labeled as medium-sized (0.01 to 0.1%). The V call is TRBV5-6, the J call TRBJ2-7, with unresolved D. Germline-derived CDR1 and CDR2 are SGHDT and YYEEEE. The CDR3 has 13 residues. V dropped 6 bases and J dropped 0 bases, with 10 bases sitting between them. The CDR3 sequence is CASNAYDSYEQYF. DNA of the CDR3: TGTGCCAGCAACGCCTATGACTCCTACGAGCAGTACTTC.

About this clone: One junction end disagrees with the germline gene, perhaps due to a read error. J is TRBJ1-2 and V is TRBV4-1; 7 positions agree with TRBD1. The CDR3 loop spans 20 amino acids. CDR1 and CDR2 (germline): MGHRA, YSYEKL. The CDR3 loop is CASSEDRGQGVGSGNYGYTF. CDR3 nucleotide sequence: TGCGCCAGCAGCGAAGACCGGGGGCAGGGGGTGGGTTCCGGGAACTATGGCTACACCTTC.

The chain recombines TRBV4-2 with TRBJ1-2; TRBD1 matches at 9 bases. The V gene end was trimmed by 0 bases and the J gene end by 4 bases; junction bases not matched to a gene: 6. Germline V gene data show CDR1 as LGHNA and CDR2 as YNFKEQ. The CDR3 has 16 residues. The CDR3 here is CASSQEFRQGGYGYTF. CDR3 bases: TGTGCCAGCAGCCAAGAATTTAGACAGGGGGGCTATGGCTACACCTTC.

The chain is built from TRBV4-1 and TRBJ1-2, with 11 bases lining up with TRBD1. From germline, CDR1 is MGHRA and CDR2 YSYEKL. V shed 1 base and J 8 bases; nucleotides not matched to a gene: 6. The CDR3 has 15 residues. This chain's CDR3 is CASSQAPGQGGGYTF. DNA for the CDR3: TGCGCCAGCAGCCAAGCACCGGGACAGGGGGGAGGCTACACCTTC.

The gene calls are TRBV4-1 and TRBJ2-3, with TRBD1 matching over 8 bases. J lost 5 bases, V lost 4 bases, and 14 bases had no gene match. The CDR3 spans 17 residues. Germline V gene sequence: CDR1 MGHRA, CDR2 YSYEKL. The CDR3 region is CASSPQKRQGAGDTQYF. In DNA, the CDR3 is TGCGCCAGCAGCCCTCAGAAGAGGCAGGGGGCAGGAGATACGCAGTATTTT.

This clone was seen just once. This sequence joins TRBV10-3 and TRBJ2-2; 7 nucleotides match TRBD1. CDR3 length: 16 amino acids. Per the germline V gene, CDR1 is ENHRY and CDR2 is SYGVKD. V shed 4 bases and J 6 bases; nucleotides not matched to a gene: 11. In nucleotides, the CDR3 is TGTGCCATCAGTGCAACCGGGACAGAACGGGCCGGGGAGCTGTTTTTT. Amino acid sequence: CAISATGTERAGELFF.

V and J are TRBV7-2 and TRBJ2-1; D might be TRBD2 (5 bases). V lost 4 bases and J 4 bases, leaving 11 bases between the germline ends. This CDR3 comprises 14 residues. Germline V gives CDR1 SGHTA, CDR2 FQGNSA. The CDR3 DNA is TGTGCCAGCAGCTCCCGCGGCGGGTACAATGAGCAGTTCTTC. Translating gives CASSSRGGYNEQFF.